What follows is one TCR beta chain and its context. These data belong to a study of blood T cell repertoires in COVID-19. Across the study: The United States, Italy and Spain provided the acute and convalescent COVID-19 samples. PBMCs, B-cell-depleted T cells, or T cells were the source of the cDNA or gDNA that made up the material.

The germline V gene has CDR1 LGHDT and CDR2 YNNKEL (reference sequence). This CDR3 spans 15 amino acids. The V segment lost 5 bases and the J segment 4 bases; nucleotides outside the gene matches: 7. Per the study methods: Amplification of reference gene primers provided the estimated nucleated cell counts. Sequencing used immunoSEQ multiplex PCR; TCRdb keeps in-frame clones, though not all of them. That table gives V, J and clone size, and the DNA gave D and trimming. The data hold tens of thousands of clones, with more than 75% observed a single time. Sequenced: peripheral blood. This chain uses TRBV3-1 (or the pseudogene TRBV3-2) with TRBJ2-2, with 7 nucleotides matching TRBD1. The sequence was collected from a human donor in a cohort sampled during active COVID-19. The CDR3 here is CASSSFDRATGELFF. The CDR3 coding sequence is TGTGCCAGCAGCTCTTTCGACAGGGCCACCGGGGAGCTGTTTTTT.